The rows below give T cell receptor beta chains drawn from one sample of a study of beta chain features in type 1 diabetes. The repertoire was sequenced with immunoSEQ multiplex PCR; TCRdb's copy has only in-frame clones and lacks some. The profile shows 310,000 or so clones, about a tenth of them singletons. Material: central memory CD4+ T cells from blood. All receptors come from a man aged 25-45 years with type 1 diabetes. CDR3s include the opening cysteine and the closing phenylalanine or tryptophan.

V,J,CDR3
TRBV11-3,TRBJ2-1,CASSHDNEQFF
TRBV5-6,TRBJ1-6,CASSLLSGDGSPLHF
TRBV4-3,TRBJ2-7,CASSQEKGYEQYF
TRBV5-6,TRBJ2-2,CASSLEGSVSTGELFF
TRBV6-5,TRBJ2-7,CASSRDLLYYEQYF
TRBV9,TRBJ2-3,CASKPGGTDTQYF
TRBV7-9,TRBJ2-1,CASSLAGTENNEQFF
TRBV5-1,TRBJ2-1,CASSSDNEQFF
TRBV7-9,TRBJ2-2,CASSLGPSGTGELFF
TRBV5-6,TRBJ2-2,CASRPGTAGELFF
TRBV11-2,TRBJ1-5,CASSLNLYQPQHF
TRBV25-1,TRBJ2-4,CASSEEGAGGRRRIQYF
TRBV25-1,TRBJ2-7,CASSTGVSGYEQYF
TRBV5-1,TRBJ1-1,CASSLGPGKGRDTEAFF
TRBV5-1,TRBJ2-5,CASSFSSGIGETQYF
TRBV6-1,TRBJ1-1,CATSGSRDTEAFF
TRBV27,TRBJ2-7,CASSFGWNSYEQYF
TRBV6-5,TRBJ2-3,CASSYLGGGSTDTQYF
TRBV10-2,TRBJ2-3,CASSPWGLAGDTDTQYF
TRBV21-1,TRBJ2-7,CASSPRTGGFNEQYF
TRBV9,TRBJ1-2,CASSSHLGHTYTF
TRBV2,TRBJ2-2,CASSRDSSTGELFF
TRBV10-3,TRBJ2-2,CAIGDRVNTGELFF
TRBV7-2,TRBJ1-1,CASSLGQLNTEAFF
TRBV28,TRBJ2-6,CASSTGTGANVLTF
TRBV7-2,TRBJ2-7,CASSTAGTSGAYEQYF
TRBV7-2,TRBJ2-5,CASSRGLAGGETQYF
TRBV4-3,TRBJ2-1,CASSQQHPGENEQFF
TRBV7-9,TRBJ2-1,CASSLQGSEQFF
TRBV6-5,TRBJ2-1,CASSGTSDEQFF
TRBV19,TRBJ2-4,CASRLGAKNIQYF
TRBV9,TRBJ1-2,CASSVGGHNYGYTF
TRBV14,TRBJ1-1,CASSPHGTRGAEAFF
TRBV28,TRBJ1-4,CASSLPSGTRNEKLFF
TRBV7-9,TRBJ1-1,CASKELMNTEAFF
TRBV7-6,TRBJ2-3,CASSLRAGGSTDTQYF
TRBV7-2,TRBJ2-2,CASSGFGLAGGAGELFF
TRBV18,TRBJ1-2,CASSPPTLYGYTF
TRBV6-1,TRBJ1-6,CASSDDRGVSPLHF
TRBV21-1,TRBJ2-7,CASSKGRGRSYEQYF
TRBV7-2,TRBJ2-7,CASSFQTVTYEQYF
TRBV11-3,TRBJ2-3,CASSLDGPTDTQYF
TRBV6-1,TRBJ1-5,CASSARTGQQPQHF
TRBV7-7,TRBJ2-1,CASSLDRYNEQFF
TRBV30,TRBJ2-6,CAWSVLGASGANVLTF
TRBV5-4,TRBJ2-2,CASSLLGTGELFF
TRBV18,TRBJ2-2,CASSGTTGELFF
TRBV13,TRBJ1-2,CASSSSQGDYGYTF
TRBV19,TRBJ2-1,CASTLGLAGYNEQFF
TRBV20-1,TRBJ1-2,CSASVNYGYTF
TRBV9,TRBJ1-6,CASSVAGRVDNSPLHF
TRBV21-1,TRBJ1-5,CASSKGCRASNQPQHF
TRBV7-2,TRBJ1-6,CASSLMKGRVGSPLHF